This T cell receptor (beta chain) was documented in a study of OX40 agonist ivuxolimab in advanced cancers. Background on the study: In three patients, partial responses were observed, one with hepatocellular carcinoma and two with cutaneous melanoma.

The assay was immunoSEQ multiplex PCR, and TCRdb's table has in-frame clones only and misses some. The table lists tens of thousands of clones, 85% to 90% of them singletons, with about 0.8% in the top ten. The CDR3 is made up of 13 amino acids. The germline CDR1 and CDR2 sequences are SNHLY and FYNNEI. J lost 2 bases, V lost 8 bases, and 3 bases had no gene match. The J gene is TRBJ1-3, the V gene TRBV2, with 7 bases aligning to TRBD1. This receptor was taken from an adult with an advanced solid tumor such as melanoma, head and neck, liver or kidney cancer. Material: CD4+ or CD8+ T cells sorted from blood, obtained in a trial of the OX40 agonist ivuxolimab. The CDR3 DNA sequence: TGTGCCAGCCGACAGGGTGCTGGAAACACCATATATTTT. It codes for CASRQGAGNTIYF.